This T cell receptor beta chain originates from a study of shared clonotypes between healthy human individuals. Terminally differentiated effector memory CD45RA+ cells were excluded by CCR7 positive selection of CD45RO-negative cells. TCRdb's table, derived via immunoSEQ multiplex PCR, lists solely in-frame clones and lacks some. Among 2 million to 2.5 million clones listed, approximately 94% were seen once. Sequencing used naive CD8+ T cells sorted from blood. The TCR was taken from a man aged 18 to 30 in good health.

CDR3 region: CASSIEGDYSPLHF. The CDR3, as DNA: TGTGCCAGCAGCATTGAGGGGGATTATTCACCCCTCCACTTT. The gene calls are TRBV9 and TRBJ1-6; tentatively, D is TRBD1 (6 bases). The germline CDR1 and CDR2 sequences are SGDLS and YYNGEE. Trimming removed 4 bases at V and 8 bases at J, with 13 bases between. The CDR3 is 14 amino acids. Looking up the rest from reference TRBV9 and TRBJ1-6 gives the full variable domain: DSGVTQTPKHLITATGQRVTLRCSPRSGDLSVYWYQQSLDQGLQFLIQYYNGEERAKGNILERFSAQQFPDLHSELNLSSLELGDSALYFCASSIEGDYSPLHFGNGTRLTVT.